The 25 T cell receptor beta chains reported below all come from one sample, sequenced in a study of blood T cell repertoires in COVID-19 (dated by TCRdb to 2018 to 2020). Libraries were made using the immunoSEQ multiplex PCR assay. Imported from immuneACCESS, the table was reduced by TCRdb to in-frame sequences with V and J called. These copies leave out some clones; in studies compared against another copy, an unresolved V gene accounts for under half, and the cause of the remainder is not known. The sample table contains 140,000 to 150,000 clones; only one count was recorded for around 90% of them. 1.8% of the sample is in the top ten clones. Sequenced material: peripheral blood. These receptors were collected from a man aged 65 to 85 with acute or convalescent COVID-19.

The CDR3 loop is CASSTGGGTDTQYF. CDR3 DNA sequence: TGTGCCAGCTCTACAGGGGGCGGCACAGATACGCAGTATTTT. The chain carries TRBV11-2 and TRBJ2-3, with 9 positions matching TRBD1. V shed 8 bases, J shed 1 base, and the junction held 4 bases outside the gene matches. The V gene's germline CDR1 is SGHAT and CDR2 FQNNGV. The CDR3 length is 14 residues.

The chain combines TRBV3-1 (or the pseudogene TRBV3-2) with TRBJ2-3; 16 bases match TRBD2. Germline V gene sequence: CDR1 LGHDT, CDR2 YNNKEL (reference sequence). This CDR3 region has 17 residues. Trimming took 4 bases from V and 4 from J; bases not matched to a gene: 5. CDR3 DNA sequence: TGTGCCAGCAGCCGGGGACTAGCGGGGGGGCCCGCAGATACGCAGTATTTT. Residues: CASSRGLAGGPADTQYF.

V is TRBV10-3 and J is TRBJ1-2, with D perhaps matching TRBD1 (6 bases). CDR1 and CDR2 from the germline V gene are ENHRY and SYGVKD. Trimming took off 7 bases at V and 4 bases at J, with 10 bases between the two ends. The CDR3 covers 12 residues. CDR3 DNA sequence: TGTGCCATCAAGGGGGATCTCTATGGCTACACCTTC. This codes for CAIKGDLYGYTF.

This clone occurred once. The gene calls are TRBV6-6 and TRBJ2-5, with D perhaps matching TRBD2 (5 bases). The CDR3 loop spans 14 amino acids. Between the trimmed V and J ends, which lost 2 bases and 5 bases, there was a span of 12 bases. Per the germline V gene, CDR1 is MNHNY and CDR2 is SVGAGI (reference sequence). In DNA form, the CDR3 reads TGTGCCAGCAGTTACGGGCGGCGAGGGGAGACCCAGTACTTC. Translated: CASSYGRRGETQYF.

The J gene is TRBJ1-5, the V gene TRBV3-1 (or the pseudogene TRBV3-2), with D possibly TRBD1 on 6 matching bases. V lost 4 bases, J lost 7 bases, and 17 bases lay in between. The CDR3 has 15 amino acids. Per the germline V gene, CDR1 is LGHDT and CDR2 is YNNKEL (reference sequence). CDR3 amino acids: CASSPRGQGTQPQHF. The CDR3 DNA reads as TGTGCCAGCAGCCCGAGGGGACAAGGCACCCAGCCCCAGCATTTT.

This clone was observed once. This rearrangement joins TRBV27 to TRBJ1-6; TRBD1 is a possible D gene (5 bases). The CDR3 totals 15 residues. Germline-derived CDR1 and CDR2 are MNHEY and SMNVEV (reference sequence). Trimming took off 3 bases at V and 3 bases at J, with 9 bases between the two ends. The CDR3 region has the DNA TGTGCCAGCAGTTTCCAGGGACTCTATAATTCACCCCTCCACTTT. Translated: CASSFQGLYNSPLHF.

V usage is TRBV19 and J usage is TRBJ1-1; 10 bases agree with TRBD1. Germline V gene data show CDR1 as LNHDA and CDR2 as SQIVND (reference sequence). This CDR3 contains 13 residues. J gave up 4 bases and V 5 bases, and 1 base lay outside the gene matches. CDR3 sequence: CASSRDRGTEAFF. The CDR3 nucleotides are TGTGCCAGTAGTCGGGACAGGGGCACTGAAGCTTTCTTT.

For the CDR3, the DNA is TGTGCCAGCAGTAAGATCAGCTCCTACAATGAGCAGTTCTTC. Encoded protein: CASSKISSYNEQFF. The chain recombines TRBV28 with TRBJ2-1; no definite D call. Trimming took off 5 bases at V and 0 bases at J, with 8 bases between the two ends. The CDR3 has 14 residues. Germline V gene lookup returns CDR1 MDHEN and CDR2 SYDVKM.

The CDR3 is CATSRDLAGTDTQYF. DNA of the CDR3: TGTGCCACCAGCAGAGATTTGGCGGGGACAGATACGCAGTATTTT. The chain uses TRBV15 and TRBJ2-3; D might be TRBD2 (6 bases). V was trimmed by 0 bases and J by 3 bases, leaving 10 bases between them. Per germline, CDR1 LNHNV and CDR2 YYDKDF (reference sequence). The CDR3 runs to 15 residues. Full variable domain (remainder filled in from reference TRBV15 and TRBJ2-3): DAMVIQNPRYQVTQFGKPVTLSCSQTLNHNVMYWYQQKSSQAPKLLFHYYDKDFNNEADTPDNFQSRRPNTSFCFLDIRSPGLGDTAMYLCATSRDLAGTDTQYFGPGTRLTVL.

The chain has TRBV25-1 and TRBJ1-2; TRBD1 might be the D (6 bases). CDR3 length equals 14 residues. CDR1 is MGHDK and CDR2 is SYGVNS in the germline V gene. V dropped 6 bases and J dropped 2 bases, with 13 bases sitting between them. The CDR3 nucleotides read TGTGCCAGCAGCAGTCCCAGGGGAAACTATGGCTACACCTTC. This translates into CASSSPRGNYGYTF.

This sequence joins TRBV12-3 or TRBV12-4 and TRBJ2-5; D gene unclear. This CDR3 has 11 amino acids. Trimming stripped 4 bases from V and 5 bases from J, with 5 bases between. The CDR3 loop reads CASSSGETQYF. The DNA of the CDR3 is TGTGCCAGCAGTTCCGGTGAGACCCAGTACTTC.

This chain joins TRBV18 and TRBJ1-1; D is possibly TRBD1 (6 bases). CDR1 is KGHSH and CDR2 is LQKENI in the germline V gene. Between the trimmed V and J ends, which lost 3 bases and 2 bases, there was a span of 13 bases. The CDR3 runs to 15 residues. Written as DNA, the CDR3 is TGTGCCAGCTCACCTAGACAGGAGACAAACACTGAAGCTTTCTTT. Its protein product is CASSPRQETNTEAFF.

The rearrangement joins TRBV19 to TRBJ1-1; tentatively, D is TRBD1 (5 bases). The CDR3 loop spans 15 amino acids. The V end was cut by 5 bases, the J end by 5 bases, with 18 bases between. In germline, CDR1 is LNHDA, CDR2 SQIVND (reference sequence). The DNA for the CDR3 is TGTGCCAGTAGTCGGGGGTCCCCCAGTTGGACTGAAGCTTTCTTT. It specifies CASSRGSPSWTEAFF. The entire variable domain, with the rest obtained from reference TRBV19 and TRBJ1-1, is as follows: DGGITQSPKYLFRKEGQNVTLSCEQNLNHDAMYWYRQDPGQGLRLIYYSQIVNDFQKGDIAEGYSVSREKKESFPLTVTSAQKNPTAFYLCASSRGSPSWTEAFFGQGTRLTVV.

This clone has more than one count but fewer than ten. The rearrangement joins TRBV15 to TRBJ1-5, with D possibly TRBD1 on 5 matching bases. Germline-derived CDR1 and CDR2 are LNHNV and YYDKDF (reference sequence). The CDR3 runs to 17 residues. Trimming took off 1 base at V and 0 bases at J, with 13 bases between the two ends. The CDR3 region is CATSRVWQGPSNQPQHF. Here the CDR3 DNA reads TGTGCCACCAGCAGAGTCTGGCAGGGCCCTAGCAATCAGCCCCAGCATTTT.

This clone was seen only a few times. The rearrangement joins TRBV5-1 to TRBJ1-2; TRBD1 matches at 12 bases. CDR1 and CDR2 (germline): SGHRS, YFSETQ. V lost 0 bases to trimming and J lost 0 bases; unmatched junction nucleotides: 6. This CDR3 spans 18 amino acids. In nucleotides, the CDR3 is TGCGCCAGCAGCTTGGAAGGGACAGGGGGCATGGCTAACTATGGCTACACCTTC. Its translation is CASSLEGTGGMANYGYTF. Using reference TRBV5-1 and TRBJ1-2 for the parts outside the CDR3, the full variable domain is KAGVTQTPRYLIKTRGQQVTLSCSPISGHRSVSWYQQTPGQGLQFLFEYFSETQRNKGNFPGRFSGRQFSNSRSEMNVSTLELGDSALYLCASSLEGTGGMANYGYTFGSGTRLTVV.

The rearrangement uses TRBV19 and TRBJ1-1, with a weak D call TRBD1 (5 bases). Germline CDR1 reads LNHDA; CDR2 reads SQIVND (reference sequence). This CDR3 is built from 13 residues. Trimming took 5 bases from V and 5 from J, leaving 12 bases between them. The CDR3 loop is CASSGAGGTEAFF. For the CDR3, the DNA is TGTGCCAGTAGTGGTGCTGGGGGGACTGAAGCTTTCTTT. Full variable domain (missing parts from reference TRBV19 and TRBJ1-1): DGGITQSPKYLFRKEGQNVTLSCEQNLNHDAMYWYRQDPGQGLRLIYYSQIVNDFQKGDIAEGYSVSREKKESFPLTVTSAQKNPTAFYLCASSGAGGTEAFFGQGTRLTVV.

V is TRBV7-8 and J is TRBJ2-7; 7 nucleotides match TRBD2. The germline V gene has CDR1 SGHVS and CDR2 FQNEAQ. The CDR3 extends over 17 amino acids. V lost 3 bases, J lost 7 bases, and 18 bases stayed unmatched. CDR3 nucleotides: TGTGCCAGCAGCTTTGGGCGTCGACTAGCCCCGTCGGGAGAGCAGTACTTC. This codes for CASSFGRRLAPSGEQYF. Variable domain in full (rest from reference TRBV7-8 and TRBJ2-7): GAGVSQSPRYKVAKRGQDVALRCDPISGHVSLFWYQQALGQGPEFLTYFQNEAQLDKSGLPSDRFFAERPEGSVSTLKIQRTQQEDSAVYLCASSFGRRLAPSGEQYFGPGTRLTVT.

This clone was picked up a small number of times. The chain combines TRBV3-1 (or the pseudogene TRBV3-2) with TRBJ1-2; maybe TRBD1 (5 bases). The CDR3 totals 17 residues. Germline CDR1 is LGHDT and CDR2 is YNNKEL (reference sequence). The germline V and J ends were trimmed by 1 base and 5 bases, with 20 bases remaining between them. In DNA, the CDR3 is TGTGCCAGCAGCCAAGTCGGGGGGACTTTGCGAAGATATGGCTACACCTTC. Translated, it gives CASSQVGGTLRRYGYTF.

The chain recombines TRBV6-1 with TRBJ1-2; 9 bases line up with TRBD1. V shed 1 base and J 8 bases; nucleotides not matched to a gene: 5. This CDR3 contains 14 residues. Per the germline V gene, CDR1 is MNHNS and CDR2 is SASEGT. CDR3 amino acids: CASSEGGTGLGYTF. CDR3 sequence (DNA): TGTGCCAGCAGTGAAGGAGGGACAGGGCTAGGCTACACCTTC.

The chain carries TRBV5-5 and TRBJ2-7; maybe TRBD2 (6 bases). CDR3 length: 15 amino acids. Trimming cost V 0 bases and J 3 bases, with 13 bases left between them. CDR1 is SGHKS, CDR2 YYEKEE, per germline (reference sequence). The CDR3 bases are TGTGCCAGCAGCTTGGCCGGGACTGTACTCTACGAGCAGTACTTC. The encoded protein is CASSLAGTVLYEQYF. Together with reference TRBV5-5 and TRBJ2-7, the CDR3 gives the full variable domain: DAGVTQSPTHLIKTRGQQVTLRCSPISGHKSVSWYQQVLGQGPQFIFQYYEKEERGRGNFPDRFSARQFPNYSSELNVNALLLGDSALYLCASSLAGTVLYEQYFGPGTRLTVT.

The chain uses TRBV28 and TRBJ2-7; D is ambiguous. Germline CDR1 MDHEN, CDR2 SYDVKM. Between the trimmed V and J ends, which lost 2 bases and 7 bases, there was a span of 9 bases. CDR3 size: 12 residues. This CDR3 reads CASSLDLREQYF. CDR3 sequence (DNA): TGTGCCAGCAGTTTAGATTTACGGGAGCAGTACTTC.

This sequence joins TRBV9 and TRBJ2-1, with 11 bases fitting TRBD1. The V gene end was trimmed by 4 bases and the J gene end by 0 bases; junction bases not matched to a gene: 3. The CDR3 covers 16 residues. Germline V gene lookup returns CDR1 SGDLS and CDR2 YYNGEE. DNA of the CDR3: TGTGCCAGCAGCCCGGGGACAGGGGGCTCCTACAATGAGCAGTTCTTC. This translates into CASSPGTGGSYNEQFF. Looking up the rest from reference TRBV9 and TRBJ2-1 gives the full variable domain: DSGVTQTPKHLITATGQRVTLRCSPRSGDLSVYWYQQSLDQGLQFLIQYYNGEERAKGNILERFSAQQFPDLHSELNLSSLELGDSALYFCASSPGTGGSYNEQFFGPGTRLTVL.

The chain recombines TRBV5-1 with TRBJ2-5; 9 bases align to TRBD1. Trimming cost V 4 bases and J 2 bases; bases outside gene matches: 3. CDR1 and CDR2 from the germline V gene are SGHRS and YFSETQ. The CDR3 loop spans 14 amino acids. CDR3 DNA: TGCGCCAGCAGCACGGGACAGGGTCAAGAGACCCAGTACTTC. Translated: CASSTGQGQETQYF.

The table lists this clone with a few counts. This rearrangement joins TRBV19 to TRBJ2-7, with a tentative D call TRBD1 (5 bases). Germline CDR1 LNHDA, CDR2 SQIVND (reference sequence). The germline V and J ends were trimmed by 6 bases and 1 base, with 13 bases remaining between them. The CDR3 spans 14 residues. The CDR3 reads CASRKGRDSYEQYF. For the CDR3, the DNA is TGTGCCAGTAGGAAGGGCAGGGATTCCTACGAGCAGTACTTC.

This CDR3 is CASSLASASSYEQYF. CDR3 nucleotide sequence: TGTGCCAGCAGCTTAGCTAGCGCGAGCTCCTACGAGCAGTACTTC. The V and J genes are TRBV11-2 and TRBJ2-7, with D perhaps TRBD2 (6 bases). The CDR3 contains 15 residues. V dropped 1 base and J dropped 0 bases, with 10 bases sitting between them. Germline V gene sequence: CDR1 SGHAT, CDR2 FQNNGV.